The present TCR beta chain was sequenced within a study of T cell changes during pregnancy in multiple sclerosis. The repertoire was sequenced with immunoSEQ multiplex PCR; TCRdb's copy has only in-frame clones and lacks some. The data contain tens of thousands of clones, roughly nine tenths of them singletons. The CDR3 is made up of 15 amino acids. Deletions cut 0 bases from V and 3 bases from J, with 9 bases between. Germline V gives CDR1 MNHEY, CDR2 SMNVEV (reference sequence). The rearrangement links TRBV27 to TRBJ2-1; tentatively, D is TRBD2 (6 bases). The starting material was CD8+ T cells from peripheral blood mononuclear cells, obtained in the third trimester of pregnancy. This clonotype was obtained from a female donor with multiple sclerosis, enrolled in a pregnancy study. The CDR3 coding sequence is TGTGCCAGCAGTTTATCTGCGGGAATCTACAATGAGCAGTTCTTC. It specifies CASSLSAGIYNEQFF.